Below, 5 T cell receptor beta chains from the same sample are listed, as sequenced in a study of blood T cells in healthy people across ages. Combining a sample-barcoded 5' primer with a J-beta primer mix, a second PCR ran for roughly 7 to 11 cycles. TCRdb independently ran MiXCR on the 5' RACE reads; one entry per CDR3 protein. Here the sample spans around 780,000 distinct CDR3 sequences, about 56% being singletons. Material: blood. The receptors were gathered from a man between 35 and 55 years old in good health.

This rearrangement joins TRBV29-1 to TRBJ2-7; D is possibly TRBD1 or TRBD2 (6 bases each). V was clipped by 3 bases and J by 4 bases, with 16 bases between them. The CDR3 consists of 14 residues. The germline V gene encodes CDR1 SQVTM and CDR2 ANQGSEA. CDR3 coding DNA: TGCAGCGTTGATTCGGGGGCTAACGGTTACGAGCAGTACTTC. It encodes CSVDSGANGYEQYF.

A few counts support this clonotype. The chain uses TRBV28 and TRBJ2-5; D may be TRBD2 (6 bases). With 2 bases removed from V and 3 bases from J, the gap between germline ends came to 16 bases. Germline CDR1 and CDR2: MDHEN and SYDVKM. The CDR3 length is 16 residues. This chain's CDR3 is CASSLGTVSGKETQYF. Here the CDR3 DNA reads TGTGCCAGCAGTTTAGGCACAGTTAGCGGCAAAGAGACCCAGTACTTC.

This clonotype was seen just once. The chain is built from TRBV29-1 and TRBJ1-4; TRBD1 is a possible D gene (5 bases). Germline V lookup: CDR1 SQVTM, CDR2 ANQGSEA. This CDR3 has 15 amino acids. Between the trimmed V and J ends, which lost 0 bases and 8 bases, there was a span of 16 bases. The CDR3 reads CSVEDGKGRWEKLFF. CDR3 nucleotides: TGCAGCGTTGAAGATGGAAAGGGGAGGTGGGAAAAACTGTTTTTT.

The V call is TRBV18, the J call TRBJ1-2; maybe TRBD1 (6 bases). The CDR3 is 15 residues long. Between the trimmed V and J ends, which lost 2 bases and 8 bases, there was a span of 18 bases. Germline V gene data show CDR1 as KGHSH and CDR2 as LQKENI. The CDR3 reads CASSPSAQGPKGYTF. CDR3 DNA: TGTGCCAGCTCACCATCGGCCCAGGGGCCTAAAGGCTACACCTTC.

This clonotype was recorded once. The rearrangement links TRBV27 to TRBJ1-1, with 7 bases fitting TRBD1. Germline trimming cut 5 bases from V and 0 bases from J; bases unmatched to any gene: 9. CDR1 is MNHEY and CDR2 is SMNVEV in the germline V gene (reference sequence). This CDR3 comprises 16 residues. CDR3 sequence reads: CASSRKGGYMNTEAFF. The CDR3 region has the DNA TGTGCCAGCAGTCGCAAAGGGGGCTACATGAACACTGAAGCTTTCTTT.